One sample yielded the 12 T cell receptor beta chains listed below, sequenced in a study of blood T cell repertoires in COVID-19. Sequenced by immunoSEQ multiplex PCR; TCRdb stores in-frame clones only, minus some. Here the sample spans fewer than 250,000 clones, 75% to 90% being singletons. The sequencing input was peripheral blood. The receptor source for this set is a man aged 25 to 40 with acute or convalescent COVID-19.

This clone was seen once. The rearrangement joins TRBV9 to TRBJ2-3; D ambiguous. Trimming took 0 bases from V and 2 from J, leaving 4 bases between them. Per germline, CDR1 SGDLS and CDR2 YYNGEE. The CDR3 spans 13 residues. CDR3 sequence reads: CASSVALTDTQYF. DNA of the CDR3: TGTGCCAGCAGCGTAGCACTCACAGATACGCAGTATTTT.

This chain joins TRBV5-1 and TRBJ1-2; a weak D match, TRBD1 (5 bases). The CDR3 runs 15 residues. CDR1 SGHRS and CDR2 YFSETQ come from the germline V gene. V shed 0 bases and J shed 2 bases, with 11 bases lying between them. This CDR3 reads CASSLVAGLNYGYTF. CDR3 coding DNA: TGCGCCAGCAGCTTGGTGGCAGGGCTAAACTATGGCTACACCTTC.

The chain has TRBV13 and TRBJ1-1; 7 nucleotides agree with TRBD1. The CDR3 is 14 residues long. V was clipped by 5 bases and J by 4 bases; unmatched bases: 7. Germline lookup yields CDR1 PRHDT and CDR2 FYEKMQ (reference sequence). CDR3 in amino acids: CASSLRTGATEAFF. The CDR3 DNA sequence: TGTGCCAGCAGCCTACGAACAGGGGCCACTGAAGCTTTCTTT.

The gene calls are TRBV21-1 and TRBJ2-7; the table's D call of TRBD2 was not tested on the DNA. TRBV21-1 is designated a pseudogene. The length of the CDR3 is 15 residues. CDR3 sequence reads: CASSRSGRALNEQYF. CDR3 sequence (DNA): TGTGCCAGCAGTCGTAGCGGGAGGGCTTTAAACGAGCAGTACTTC.

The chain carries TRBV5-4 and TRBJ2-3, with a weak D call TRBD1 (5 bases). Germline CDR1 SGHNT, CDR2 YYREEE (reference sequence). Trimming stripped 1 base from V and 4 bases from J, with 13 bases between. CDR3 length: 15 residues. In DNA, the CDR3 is TGTGCCAGCAGCTTGTCTACAGGCGGCGCAGATACGCAGTATTTT. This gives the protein CASSLSTGGADTQYF.

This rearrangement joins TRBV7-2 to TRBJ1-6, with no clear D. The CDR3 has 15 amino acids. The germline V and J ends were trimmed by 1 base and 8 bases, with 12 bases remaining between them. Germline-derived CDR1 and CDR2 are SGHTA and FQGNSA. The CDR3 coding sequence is TGTGCCAGCAGCTTAGAAGTGCTGAGGGATTCACCCCTCCACTTT. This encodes CASSLEVLRDSPLHF.

The CDR3 region has the DNA TGTGCCAGCAGCTTGGTAAGGGGGCAGGCGCTCATGGCTAACTATGGCTACACCTTC. It translates to CASSLVRGQALMANYGYTF. This chain joins TRBV5-6 and TRBJ1-2; 7 bases line up with TRBD1. This CDR3 spans 19 amino acids. Germline CDR1 reads SGHDT; CDR2 reads YYEEEE. The J segment lost 0 bases and the V segment lost 0 bases, leaving 14 bases of the junction unmatched.

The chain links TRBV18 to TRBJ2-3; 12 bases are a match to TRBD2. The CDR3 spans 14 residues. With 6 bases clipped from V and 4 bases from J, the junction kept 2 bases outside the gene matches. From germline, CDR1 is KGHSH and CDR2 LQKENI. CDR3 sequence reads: CASSRLAGADTQYF. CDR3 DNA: TGTGCCAGCTCCAGACTAGCGGGAGCAGATACGCAGTATTTT.

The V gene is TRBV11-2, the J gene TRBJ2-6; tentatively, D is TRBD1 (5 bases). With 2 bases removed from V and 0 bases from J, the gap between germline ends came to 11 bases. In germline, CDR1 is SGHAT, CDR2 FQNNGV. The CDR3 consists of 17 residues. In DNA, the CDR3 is TGTGCCAGCAGCTTATTCAGGGTACTCTCTGGGGCCAACGTCCTGACTTTC. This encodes CASSLFRVLSGANVLTF.

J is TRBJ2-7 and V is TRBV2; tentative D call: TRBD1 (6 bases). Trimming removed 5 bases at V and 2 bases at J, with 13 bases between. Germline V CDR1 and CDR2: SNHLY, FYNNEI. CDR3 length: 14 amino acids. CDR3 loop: CASSYRDMAYEQYF. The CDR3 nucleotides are TGTGCCAGCAGTTACCGGGACATGGCCTACGAGCAGTACTTC.

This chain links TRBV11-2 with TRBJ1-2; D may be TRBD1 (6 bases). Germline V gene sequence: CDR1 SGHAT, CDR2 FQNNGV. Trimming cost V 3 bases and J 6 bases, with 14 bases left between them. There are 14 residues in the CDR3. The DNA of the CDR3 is TGTGCCAGCAGCTTCCTGACAGGAACAAATGGCTACACCTTC. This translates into CASSFLTGTNGYTF. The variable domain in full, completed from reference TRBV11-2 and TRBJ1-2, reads EAGVAQSPRYKIIEKRQSVAFWCNPISGHATLYWYQQILGQGPKLLIQFQNNGVVDDSQLPKDRFSAERLKGVDSTLKIQPAKLEDSAVYLCASSFLTGTNGYTFGSGTRLTVV.

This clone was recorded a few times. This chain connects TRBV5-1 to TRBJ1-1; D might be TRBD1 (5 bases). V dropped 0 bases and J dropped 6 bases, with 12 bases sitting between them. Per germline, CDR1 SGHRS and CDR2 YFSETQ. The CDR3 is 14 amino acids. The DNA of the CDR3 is TGCGCCAGCAGCTTGGCCGGGGGAATCTCTGAAGCTTTCTTT. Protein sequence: CASSLAGGISEAFF.